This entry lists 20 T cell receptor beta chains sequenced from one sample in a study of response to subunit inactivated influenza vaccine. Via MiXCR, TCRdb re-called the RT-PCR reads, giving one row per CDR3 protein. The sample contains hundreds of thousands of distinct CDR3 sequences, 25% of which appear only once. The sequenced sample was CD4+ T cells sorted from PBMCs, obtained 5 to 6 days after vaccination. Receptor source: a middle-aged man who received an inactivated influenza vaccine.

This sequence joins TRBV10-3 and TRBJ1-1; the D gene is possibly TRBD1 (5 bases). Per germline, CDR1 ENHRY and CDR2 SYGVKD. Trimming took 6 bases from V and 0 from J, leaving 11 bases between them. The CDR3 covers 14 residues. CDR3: CAIRRDSLNTEAFF. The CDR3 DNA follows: TGTGCCATCAGAAGGGACTCCCTGAACACTGAAGCTTTCTTT.

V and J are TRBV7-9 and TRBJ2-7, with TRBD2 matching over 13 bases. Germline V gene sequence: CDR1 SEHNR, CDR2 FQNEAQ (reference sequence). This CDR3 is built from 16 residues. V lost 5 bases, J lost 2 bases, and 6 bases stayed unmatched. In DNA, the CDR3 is TGTGCCAGCAGCCCTGGACTAGCGGGAGACACCTACGAGCAGTACTTC. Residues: CASSPGLAGDTYEQYF.

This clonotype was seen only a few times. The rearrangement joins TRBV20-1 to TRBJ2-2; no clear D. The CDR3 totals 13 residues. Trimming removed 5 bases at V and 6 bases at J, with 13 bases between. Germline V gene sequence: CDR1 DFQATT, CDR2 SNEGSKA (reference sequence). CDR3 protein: CSASGIRAGELFF. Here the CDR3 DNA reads TGCAGTGCTTCTGGGATTAGGGCCGGGGAGCTGTTTTTT.

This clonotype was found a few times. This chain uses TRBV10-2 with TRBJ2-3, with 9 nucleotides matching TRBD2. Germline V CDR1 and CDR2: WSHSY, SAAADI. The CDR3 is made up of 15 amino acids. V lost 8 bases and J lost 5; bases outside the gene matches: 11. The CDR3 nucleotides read TGCGCCAGCCTATGGGCGGGAGGGCCGGGAGATACGCAGTATTTT. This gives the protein CASLWAGGPGDTQYF.

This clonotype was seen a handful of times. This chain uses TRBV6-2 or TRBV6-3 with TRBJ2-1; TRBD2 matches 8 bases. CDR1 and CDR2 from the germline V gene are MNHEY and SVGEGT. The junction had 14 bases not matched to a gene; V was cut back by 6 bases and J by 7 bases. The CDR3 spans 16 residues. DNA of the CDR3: TGTGCCAGCAGATCCCTTGGCGGGAGGATCGGGAATGAGCAGTTCTTC. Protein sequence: CASRSLGGRIGNEQFF.

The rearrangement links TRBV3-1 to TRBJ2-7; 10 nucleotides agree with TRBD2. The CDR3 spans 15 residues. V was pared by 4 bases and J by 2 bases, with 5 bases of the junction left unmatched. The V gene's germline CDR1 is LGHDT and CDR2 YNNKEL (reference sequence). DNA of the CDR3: TGTGCCAGCAGCCCGGTAGCGGGAGGCCCCTACGAGCAGTACTTC. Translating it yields CASSPVAGGPYEQYF.

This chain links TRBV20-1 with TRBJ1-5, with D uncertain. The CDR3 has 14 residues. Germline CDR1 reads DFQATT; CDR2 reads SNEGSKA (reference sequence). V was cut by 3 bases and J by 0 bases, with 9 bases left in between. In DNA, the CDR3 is TGCAGTGCTAGGGGCACCTATAGCAATCAGCCCCAGCATTTT. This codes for CSARGTYSNQPQHF.

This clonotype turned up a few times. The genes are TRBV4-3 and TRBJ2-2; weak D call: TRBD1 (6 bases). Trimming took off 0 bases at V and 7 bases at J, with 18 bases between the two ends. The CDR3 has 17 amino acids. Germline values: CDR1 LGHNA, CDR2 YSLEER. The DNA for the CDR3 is TGCGCCAGCAGCCAAGAAGGAGTCGGACAGTTCGTCGGGGAGCTGTTTTTT. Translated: CASSQEGVGQFVGELFF.

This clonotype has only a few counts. The CDR3: CASSKGLAGGQETQYF. CDR3 bases: TGTGCCAGCAGTAAGGGTCTAGCGGGGGGCCAAGAGACCCAGTACTTC. This chain joins TRBV6-1 and TRBJ2-5, with 11 bases identical to TRBD2. This CDR3 comprises 16 residues. Trimming removed 5 bases from V and 1 base from J; junction bases left unmatched: 6. The V gene's germline CDR1 is MNHNS and CDR2 SASEGT.

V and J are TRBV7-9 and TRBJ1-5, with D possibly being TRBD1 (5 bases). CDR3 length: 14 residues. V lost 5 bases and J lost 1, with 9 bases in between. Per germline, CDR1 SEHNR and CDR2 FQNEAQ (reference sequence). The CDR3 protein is CASSHSGSNQPQHF. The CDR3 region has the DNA TGTGCCAGCAGCCACTCAGGGAGCAATCAGCCCCAGCATTTT.

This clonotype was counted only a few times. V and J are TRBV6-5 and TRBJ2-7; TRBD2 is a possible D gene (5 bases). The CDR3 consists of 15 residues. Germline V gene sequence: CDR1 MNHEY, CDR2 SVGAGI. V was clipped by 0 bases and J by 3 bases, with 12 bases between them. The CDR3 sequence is CASSYSPGDGYEQYF. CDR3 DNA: TGTGCCAGCAGTTACTCGCCCGGGGATGGCTACGAGCAGTACTTC.

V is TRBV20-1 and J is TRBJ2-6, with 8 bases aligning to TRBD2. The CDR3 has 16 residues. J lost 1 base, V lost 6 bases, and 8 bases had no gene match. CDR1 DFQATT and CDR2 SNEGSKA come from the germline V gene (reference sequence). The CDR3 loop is CSAGLAGTSGANVLTF. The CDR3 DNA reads TGCAGTGCGGGGTTAGCGGGAACGTCTGGGGCCAACGTCCTGACTTTC.

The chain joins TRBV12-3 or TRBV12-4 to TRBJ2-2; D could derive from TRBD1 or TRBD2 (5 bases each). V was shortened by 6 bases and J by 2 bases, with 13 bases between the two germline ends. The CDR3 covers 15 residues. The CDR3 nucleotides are TGTGCCAGCAGGCCCTCGGGGCGTAACACCGGGGAGCTGTTTTTT. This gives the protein CASRPSGRNTGELFF.

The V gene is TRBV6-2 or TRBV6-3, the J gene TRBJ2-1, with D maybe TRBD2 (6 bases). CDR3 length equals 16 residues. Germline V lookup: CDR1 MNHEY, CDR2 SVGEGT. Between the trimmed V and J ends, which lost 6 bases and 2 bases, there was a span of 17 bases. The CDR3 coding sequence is TGTGCCAGCAGGGATTACGGGAGCTTAACCTACAATGAGCAGTTCTTC. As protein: CASRDYGSLTYNEQFF.

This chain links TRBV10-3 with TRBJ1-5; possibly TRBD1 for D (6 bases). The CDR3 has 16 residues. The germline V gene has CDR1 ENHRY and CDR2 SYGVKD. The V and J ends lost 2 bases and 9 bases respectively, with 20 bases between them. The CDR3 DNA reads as TGTGCCATCAGTGAGGGGGCAGGGGTCCCTTATGGGCCCCAGCATTTT. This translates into CAISEGAGVPYGPQHF.

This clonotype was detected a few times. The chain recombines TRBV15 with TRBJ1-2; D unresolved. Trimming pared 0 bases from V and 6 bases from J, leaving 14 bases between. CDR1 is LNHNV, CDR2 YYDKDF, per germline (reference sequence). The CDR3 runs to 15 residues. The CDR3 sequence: CATSRDRAVPDGYTF. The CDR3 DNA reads TGTGCCACCAGCAGAGATCGGGCAGTTCCTGATGGCTACACCTTC. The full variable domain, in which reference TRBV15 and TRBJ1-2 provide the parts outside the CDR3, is DAMVIQNPRYQVTQFGKPVTLSCSQTLNHNVMYWYQQKSSQAPKLLFHYYDKDFNNEADTPDNFQSRRPNTSFCFLDIRSPGLGDTAMYLCATSRDRAVPDGYTFGSGTRLTVV.

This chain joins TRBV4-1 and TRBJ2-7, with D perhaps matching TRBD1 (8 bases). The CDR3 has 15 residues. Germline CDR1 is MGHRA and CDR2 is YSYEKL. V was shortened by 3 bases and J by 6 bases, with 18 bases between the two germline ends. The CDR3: CASSHERTGRVEQYF. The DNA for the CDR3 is TGCGCCAGCAGCCATGAAAGGACAGGGAGGGTCGAGCAGTACTTC.

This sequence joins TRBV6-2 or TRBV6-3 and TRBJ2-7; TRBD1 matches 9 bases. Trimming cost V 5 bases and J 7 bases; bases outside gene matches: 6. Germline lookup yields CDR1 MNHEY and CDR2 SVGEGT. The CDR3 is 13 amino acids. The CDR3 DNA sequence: TGTGCCAGCAGTCTGGACAGGGGCTGGGAGCAGTACTTC. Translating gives CASSLDRGWEQYF.

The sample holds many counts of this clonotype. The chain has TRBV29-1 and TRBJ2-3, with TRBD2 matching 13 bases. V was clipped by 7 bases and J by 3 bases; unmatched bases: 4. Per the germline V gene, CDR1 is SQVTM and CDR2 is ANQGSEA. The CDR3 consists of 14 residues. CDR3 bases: TGCAGCGCACCGACTAGCGGGAGGACAGATACGCAGTATTTT. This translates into CSAPTSGRTDTQYF.

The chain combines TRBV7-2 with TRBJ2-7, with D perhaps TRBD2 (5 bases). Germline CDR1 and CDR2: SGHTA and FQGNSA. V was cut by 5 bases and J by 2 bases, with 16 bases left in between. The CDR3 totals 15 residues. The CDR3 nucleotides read TGTGCCAGCAGCCCTGTGGCCAGCGGCACCTACGAGCAGTACTTC. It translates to CASSPVASGTYEQYF.